These 14 T cell receptor beta chains were all obtained from the same sample, sequenced in a study of shared clonotypes between healthy human individuals. The assay was immunoSEQ multiplex PCR, and TCRdb's table has in-frame clones only and misses some. This sample has around 1.6 million clones, with about 98% found just once. The sequencing sample was made of naive CD4+ T cells sorted from blood. Subset indicated: CD45RA+ positively selected. The receptors derive from a man aged 25 to 45 in good health.

The V and J genes are TRBV6-1 and TRBJ2-7; D ambiguous. Trimming removed 4 bases from V and 2 bases from J, with 21 bases in between. The germline V gene has CDR1 MNHNS and CDR2 SASEGT. This CDR3 comprises 17 residues. CDR3 sequence (DNA): TGTGCCAGCAGTGCCTATCAGATTACGGGCAAGACCTACGAGCAGTACTTC. Its protein product is CASSAYQITGKTYEQYF.

The rearrangement links TRBV6-4 to TRBJ1-1; 9 bases map to TRBD1. Losses at the gene ends were 2 bases for V and 9 bases for J; bases not matched to a gene: 4. This CDR3 contains 13 residues. Germline V CDR1 and CDR2: MRHNA, SNTAGT. The CDR3 nucleotides read TGTGCCAGCAGTGACCCCGGGACAGGGAAAGCTTTCTTT. Translation: CASSDPGTGKAFF.

This CDR3 is CASSPRDRGREKLFF. CDR3 sequence (DNA): TGTGCCAGCAGCCCCCGGGACAGGGGAAGGGAAAAACTGTTTTTT. The V gene is TRBV2, the J gene TRBJ1-4, with TRBD1 identical over 10 bases. J lost 8 bases, V lost 6 bases, and 9 bases had no gene match. The V gene's germline CDR1 is SNHLY and CDR2 FYNNEI. CDR3 size: 15 residues.

The chain uses TRBV7-2 and TRBJ2-3; 12 bases map to TRBD2. Germline V gene data show CDR1 as SGHTA and CDR2 as FQGNSA. The CDR3 has 18 residues. Unmatched junction bases numbered 7, after V lost 3 bases and J lost 0 bases. CDR3 amino acids: CASSFLAGGPWSTDTQYF. The CDR3 coding sequence is TGTGCCAGCAGCTTCCTAGCGGGAGGGCCCTGGAGCACAGATACGCAGTATTTT.

CDR3 in amino acids: CAGSNAGKSTDTQYF. CDR3 DNA sequence: TGTGCCGGGTCTAATGCTGGGAAAAGCACAGATACGCAGTATTTT. The genes are TRBV28 and TRBJ2-3; D unclear. Trimming stripped 11 bases from V and 0 bases from J, with 18 bases between. This CDR3 region has 15 residues. Germline V CDR1 and CDR2: MDHEN, SYDVKM. The whole variable domain, filled in from reference TRBV28 and TRBJ2-3, reads DVKVTQSSRYLVKRTGEKVFLECVQDMDHENMFWYRQDPGLGLRLIYFSYDVKMKEKGDIPEGYSVSREKKERFSLILESASTNQTSMYLCAGSNAGKSTDTQYFGPGTRLTVL.

Comments on this clone: The sample contains more than one DNA sequence encoding this CDR3. The chain joins TRBV6-5 to TRBJ2-7; D possibly matches TRBD1 or TRBD2 (5 bases each). CDR1 MNHEY and CDR2 SVGAGI come from the germline V gene. The V gene lost 2 bases and the J gene lost 1 base, with 9 bases spanning the gap. The CDR3 is 14 residues long. The CDR3 bases are TGTGCCAGCAGTTACACGAGGGGTTCCTACGAGCAGTACTTC. It yields the protein CASSYTRGSYEQYF.

The rearrangement uses TRBV9 and TRBJ2-7; D gene ambiguous. V gave up 0 bases and J gave up 0 bases, with 10 bases separating them. Germline values: CDR1 SGDLS, CDR2 YYNGEE. The CDR3 extends over 15 amino acids. The chain's CDR3 is CASSVGYTTSYEQYF. The CDR3 coding sequence is TGTGCCAGCAGCGTAGGATACACCACCTCCTACGAGCAGTACTTC.

In its sample, this clone was seen once. The genes are TRBV11-2 and TRBJ1-3; D uncertain. CDR3 length: 15 amino acids. The V gene lost 2 bases and the J gene lost 6 bases, with 14 bases spanning the gap. The germline CDR1 and CDR2 sequences are SGHAT and FQNNGV. CDR3 bases: TGTGCCAGCAGCTTACATGGAGGGCTAATAAACACCATATATTTT. Translating it yields CASSLHGGLINTIYF.

This chain links TRBV7-8 with TRBJ2-7, with no clear D. The CDR3 has 14 amino acids. Germline-derived CDR1 and CDR2 are SGHVS and FQNEAQ. The V gene lost 2 bases and the J gene lost 4 bases, with 12 bases spanning the gap. The CDR3 DNA reads TGTGCCAGCAGCTTAATAGATCCGGAGTACGAGCAGTACTTC. This translates into CASSLIDPEYEQYF.

The CDR3 is CASSRQSGLSSYNEQFF. CDR3 nucleotide sequence: TGCGCCAGCAGCCGACAGTCGGGGTTAAGCTCCTACAATGAGCAGTTCTTC. The rearrangement links TRBV4-1 to TRBJ2-1; perhaps D is TRBD1 or TRBD2 (5 bases each). This CDR3 is 17 amino acids long. V lost 4 bases to trimming and J lost 0 bases, with 16 bases between them. Germline CDR1 is MGHRA and CDR2 is YSYEKL.

The chain carries TRBV28 and TRBJ1-1; maybe TRBD1 (6 bases). V lost 6 bases to trimming and J lost 2 bases, with 16 bases between them. The CDR3 spans 15 residues. Germline V gene data show CDR1 as MDHEN and CDR2 as SYDVKM. The CDR3 reads CASSPPGRGNTEAFF. DNA of the CDR3: TGTGCCAGCAGCCCCCCCGGCAGGGGTAACACTGAAGCTTTCTTT.

This chain joins TRBV11-3 and TRBJ2-1; D is undetermined. This CDR3 contains 13 residues. Trimming left V 4 bases short and J 5 bases short, with 9 bases between. CDR1 is SGHNT, CDR2 YENEEA, per germline. CDR3 loop: CASSYRPDNEQFF. The CDR3 nucleotides are TGTGCCAGCAGCTACCGTCCCGACAATGAGCAGTTCTTC.

V and J are TRBV2 and TRBJ2-6; the match to TRBD1 covers 8 bases. The CDR3 is 14 residues long. Germline assignment: CDR1 SNHLY and CDR2 FYNNEI. The junction had 2 bases not matched to a gene; V was cut back by 4 bases and J by 6 bases. CDR3: CASSVDRAANVLTF. CDR3 coding DNA: TGTGCCAGCAGTGTGGACAGGGCGGCCAACGTCCTGACTTTC.

The chain couples TRBV28 to TRBJ2-3; 11 bases fit TRBD2. This CDR3 region has 14 residues. Germline CDR1 is MDHEN and CDR2 is SYDVKM. J lost 9 bases, V lost 10 bases, and 12 bases had no gene match. The CDR3 DNA follows: TGTGCCACCATACTAGCGGGAGCTGGGGAAACGCAGTATTTT. Protein: CATILAGAGETQYF.